Following are 20 T cell receptor beta chains from one sample sequenced in a study of identical twins (dated by TCRdb to 2016 to 2018). Libraries were prepared through 5' RACE. The run used an Illumina HiSeq 2000. The public sequencing data were trimmed at Q25 with fastp and processed into clonotypes with MiXCR by TCRdb, which kept only in-frame beta chains. Each entry merges the rows of one CDR3 protein and shows their most common DNA and genes. The sample yields 400,000 to 550,000 distinct CDR3 sequences; around 20% were counted once. The ten largest clones capture around 0.9% of the sample. The same specimen was also included in a second study, on T cells expressing NK-cell markers.

The sample comprised CD4+ T cells sorted from blood. The receptors originated from a woman between 18 and 29 years old in good health.

This rearrangement joins TRBV5-1 to TRBJ2-1; D perhaps matches TRBD2 (5 bases). CDR3 size: 15 residues. Germline CDR1 is SGHRS and CDR2 is YFSETQ. V was cut by 4 bases and J by 5 bases, with 16 bases left in between. The DNA for the CDR3 is TGCGCCAGCAGCGAGCTTAAGAGCGGAGACAATGAGCAGTTCTTC. Amino acid sequence: CASSELKSGDNEQFF.

The chain is built from TRBV10-3 and TRBJ1-2, with a weak D call TRBD1 (5 bases). The V and J ends lost 10 bases and 8 bases respectively, with 14 bases between them. Germline assignment: CDR1 ENHRY and CDR2 SYGVKD. This CDR3 region has 11 residues. CDR3 sequence reads: CATGQDMGYTF. In DNA form, the CDR3 reads TGTGCCACCGGGCAGGACATGGGCTACACCTTC.

The chain uses TRBV19 and TRBJ2-7; D unresolved. The germline CDR1 and CDR2 sequences are LNHDA and SQIVND (reference sequence). The V end lost 1 base, the J end lost 1 base, and 5 bases lay between the germline ends. The CDR3 covers 13 residues. CDR3 in amino acids: CASSIVQSYEQYF. The CDR3 region has the DNA TGTGCCAGTAGTATAGTACAATCCTACGAGCAGTACTTC.

The chain carries TRBV6-1 and TRBJ1-2, with no clear D. CDR3 length: 15 residues. Trimming left V 6 bases short and J 6 bases short, with 20 bases between. Germline V CDR1 and CDR2: MNHNS, SASEGT. The CDR3 DNA is TGTGCCAGCAGCCACACCCCCGTGCCAACGCATGGCTACACCTTC. It encodes CASSHTPVPTHGYTF.

There are a few counts of this clonotype. This rearrangement joins TRBV6-1 to TRBJ2-5; D tentatively fits TRBD1 or TRBD2 (5 bases each). Germline-derived CDR1 and CDR2 are MNHNS and SASEGT. V was shortened by 1 base and J by 2 bases, with 14 bases between the two germline ends. The CDR3 has 16 amino acids. CDR3 region: CASSEGVGGTQETQYF. The CDR3 DNA sequence: TGTGCCAGCAGTGAAGGCGTTGGGGGTACTCAAGAGACCCAGTACTTC.

The genes are TRBV9 and TRBJ2-1; D is uncertain. Trimming removed 1 base from V and 7 bases from J, with 15 bases in between. The CDR3 is 15 amino acids. Per the germline V gene, CDR1 is SGDLS and CDR2 is YYNGEE. The chain's CDR3 is CASSVNLNFGNEQFF. In nucleotides, the CDR3 is TGTGCCAGCAGCGTAAATCTTAACTTCGGGAATGAGCAGTTCTTC.

V is TRBV11-2 and J is TRBJ2-1; no clear D gene. V was clipped by 1 base and J by 0 bases, with 13 bases between them. The CDR3 extends over 17 amino acids. Germline CDR1 and CDR2: SGHAT and FQNNGV. CDR3 region: CASSLVGWASSYNEQFF. CDR3 nucleotides: TGTGCCAGCAGCTTAGTGGGCTGGGCTAGCTCCTACAATGAGCAGTTCTTC.

In this sample, this clonotype turned up a few times. The V and J genes are TRBV20-1 and TRBJ2-5; TRBD2 matches 11 bases. The trim removed 5 bases at V and 1 base at J, leaving 6 bases unmatched. This CDR3 has 15 amino acids. The germline gives CDR1 DFQATT, CDR2 SNEGSKA (reference sequence). The CDR3 DNA sequence: TGCAGTGCTGGATTAGCGGGGGGGGCCCAAGAGACCCAGTACTTC. Translated, it gives CSAGLAGGAQETQYF.

The chain is built from TRBV20-1 and TRBJ2-1; D might be TRBD1 (7 bases). Trimming removed 6 bases from V and 6 bases from J, with 18 bases in between. CDR1 DFQATT and CDR2 SNEGSKA come from the germline V gene (reference sequence). The CDR3 is 14 amino acids. CDR3: CSAKHPQGGNEQFF. CDR3 nucleotides: TGCAGTGCAAAACACCCTCAGGGGGGCAATGAGCAGTTCTTC.

This sequence joins TRBV5-1 and TRBJ2-6; TRBD1 agrees at 7 bases. The CDR3 totals 15 residues. CDR1 is SGHRS, CDR2 YFSETQ, per germline. The V gene end was trimmed by 4 bases and the J gene end by 3 bases; junction bases not matched to a gene: 4. Here the CDR3 DNA reads TGCGCCAGCAGCGAAACAGGGGTTGGGGCCAACGTCCTGACTTTC. Translation: CASSETGVGANVLTF.

The genes are TRBV25-1 and TRBJ1-4, with D tentatively TRBD1 (5 bases). The CDR3 loop spans 14 amino acids. The germline gives CDR1 MGHDK, CDR2 SYGVNS. Deletions cut 3 bases from V and 8 bases from J, with 13 bases between. The CDR3 DNA follows: TGTGCCAGCAGTGATGTGGGGGTTCGAGAAAAACTGTTTTTT. This codes for CASSDVGVREKLFF.

V usage is TRBV19 and J usage is TRBJ1-2; perhaps TRBD1 as D (5 bases). Looked up from germline, CDR1 is LNHDA and CDR2 is SQIVND (reference sequence). V was pared by 2 bases and J by 4 bases, with 17 bases between. CDR3 length equals 16 residues. The CDR3 reads CASSINSGGGIYGYTF. CDR3 nucleotide sequence: TGTGCCAGTAGTATAAACTCCGGGGGAGGCATCTATGGCTACACCTTC.

A few counts support this clonotype. The chain is built from TRBV28 and TRBJ2-7; D tentatively reads TRBD1 or TRBD2 (5 bases each). The germline V and J ends were trimmed by 3 bases and 6 bases, with 12 bases remaining between them. This CDR3 has 13 residues. CDR1 and CDR2 (germline): MDHEN, SYDVKM. CDR3 in DNA: TGTGCCAGCAGTTTTGGGGGAATCTGCGAGCAGTACTTC. It encodes CASSFGGICEQYF.

This chain uses TRBV19 with TRBJ2-1; 7 bases map to TRBD2. The length of the CDR3 is 15 residues. CDR1 and CDR2 (germline): LNHDA, SQIVND (reference sequence). V gave up 3 bases and J gave up 3 bases; unmatched junction bases: 5. The CDR3 nucleotides are TGTGCCAGTAGTATCCAGCGGGACGGCTACAATGAGCAGTTCTTC. This codes for CASSIQRDGYNEQFF.

The chain uses TRBV3-1 and TRBJ1-3, with no clear D. CDR1 and CDR2 (germline): LGHDT, YNNKEL (reference sequence). The CDR3 sequence is 15 residues long. Trimming stripped 4 bases from V and 0 bases from J, with 10 bases between. CDR3 DNA sequence: TGTGCCAGCAGCCCCCGACTGAACTCTGGAAACACCATATATTTT. Amino acid sequence: CASSPRLNSGNTIYF.

The V gene is TRBV6-1, the J gene TRBJ1-1; TRBD1 matches 8 bases. Germline V lookup: CDR1 MNHNS, CDR2 SASEGT. The J segment lost 4 bases and the V segment lost 5 bases, leaving 6 bases of the junction unmatched. The CDR3 runs 14 residues. This CDR3 is CASSTGGVGTEAFF. CDR3 in DNA: TGTGCCAGCAGTACAGGGGGGGTAGGCACTGAAGCTTTCTTT.

This clonotype showed up just a few times. V and J are TRBV5-4 and TRBJ1-1; no clear D. V lost 4 bases and J lost 1, with 14 bases in between. The germline V gene has CDR1 SGHNT and CDR2 YYREEE (reference sequence). CDR3 length: 15 amino acids. The CDR3 DNA is TGTGCCAGCAGCCCAGCCCCCGGGGAGAACACTGAAGCTTTCTTT. Translation: CASSPAPGENTEAFF.

V is TRBV6-6 and J is TRBJ1-2, with D possibly matching TRBD1 (6 bases). The V gene lost 2 bases and the J gene lost 3 bases, with 7 bases spanning the gap. The CDR3 is 13 residues long. Germline CDR1 MNHNY, CDR2 SVGAGI (reference sequence). The chain's CDR3 is CASSYEGDYGYTF. In DNA form, the CDR3 reads TGTGCCAGCAGTTACGAGGGGGACTATGGCTACACCTTC.

There are a few counts of this clonotype. V usage is TRBV2 and J usage is TRBJ2-1, with 7 positions matching TRBD2. The J segment lost 2 bases and the V segment lost 4 bases, leaving 5 bases of the junction unmatched. Per the germline V gene, CDR1 is SNHLY and CDR2 is FYNNEI. The CDR3 is made up of 15 amino acids. The DNA for the CDR3 is TGTGCCAGCAGTGGGGGCGGGAGTACCTACAATGAGCAGTTCTTC. Translation: CASSGGGSTYNEQFF.

This sequence joins TRBV12-3 or TRBV12-4 and TRBJ2-3; 9 nucleotides align to TRBD2. The CDR3 spans 16 residues. V shed 0 bases, J shed 5 bases, and the junction held 6 bases outside the gene matches. The CDR3 DNA sequence: TGTGCCAGCAGTTTAGCAGGCGGGGGGGCGAGAGATACGCAGTATTTT. It translates to CASSLAGGGARDTQYF.